The 32 T cell receptor beta chains in this list originate from one sample, sequenced in a study of T-cell reconstitution after alpha-beta-depleted transplantation in children. Construction of the TCRbeta library involved unique molecular identifiers. TCRdb reprocessed the PCR reads via MiXCR and lists one record per CDR3 protein. This table has around 600,000 distinct CDR3 sequences, more than 20% appearing once. The sequenced sample was PBMCs, mostly from graft donor cells, obtained 360 days after TCRalphabeta/CD19-depleted stem cell transplant. The origin of the receptors is a boy under two years old who had a stem cell transplant for acute myeloid leukemia, so the T cells may come from the graft donor.

This clonotype turned up a few times. The V and J genes are TRBV27 and TRBJ2-3; D call uncertain. The ends were cut back, 0 bases at V and 5 bases at J, with 12 bases in the middle. The CDR3 consists of 15 residues. Germline V gene lookup returns CDR1 MNHEY and CDR2 SMNVEV (reference sequence). CDR3 residues: CASSLSAEMGDTQYF. The CDR3 coding sequence is TGTGCCAGCAGTTTATCGGCCGAGATGGGAGATACGCAGTATTTT.

Ten or more counts support this clonotype. The genes are TRBV7-2 and TRBJ2-1; D assignment may be TRBD1 or TRBD2 (5 bases each). The CDR3 is made up of 14 amino acids. Germline V CDR1 and CDR2: SGHTA, FQGNSA. Trimming left V 3 bases short and J 7 bases short, with 13 bases between. The CDR3 here is CASSLGHRGNEQFF. DNA for the CDR3: TGTGCCAGCAGCTTGGGGCACAGAGGGAATGAGCAGTTCTTC.

The chain's CDR3 is CSALRDRGTEAFF. The CDR3 nucleotides are TGCAGTGCCTTGCGGGACAGGGGAACTGAAGCTTTCTTT. This chain joins TRBV20-1 and TRBJ1-1; 10 nucleotides align to TRBD1. V shed 6 bases and J 5 bases; nucleotides not matched to a gene: 6. CDR1 is DFQATT and CDR2 is SNEGSKA in the germline V gene (reference sequence). This CDR3 has 13 amino acids.

There are many counts of this clonotype. The J gene is TRBJ1-2, the V gene TRBV25-1; D possibly corresponds to TRBD1 (5 bases). This CDR3 comprises 15 residues. V was clipped by 3 bases and J by 2 bases, with 13 bases between them. Germline CDR1 and CDR2: MGHDK and SYGVNS. The CDR3 is CASSDRGHLNYGYTF. CDR3 nucleotides: TGTGCCAGCAGTGATCGTGGACACCTAAACTATGGCTACACCTTC.

The sample holds a few counts of this clonotype. This chain joins TRBV10-2 and TRBJ2-7, with D perhaps being TRBD1 or TRBD2 (6 bases each). Per germline, CDR1 WSHSY and CDR2 SAAADI. The CDR3 sequence is 13 residues long. V was trimmed by 4 bases and J by 2 bases, leaving 9 bases between them. This CDR3 is CASSVGGPYEQYV. CDR3 nucleotides: TGCGCCAGCAGTGTTGGGGGGCCCTACGAGCAGTACGTC.

V and J are TRBV5-1 and TRBJ2-7, with D maybe TRBD1 (5 bases). Germline V gene lookup returns CDR1 SGHRS and CDR2 YFSETQ. The V end lost 4 bases, the J end lost 0 bases, and 14 bases lay between the germline ends. The CDR3 is made up of 15 amino acids. CDR3 protein: CASSLFPGSSYEQYV. Here the CDR3 DNA reads TGCGCCAGCAGCCTCTTCCCAGGGTCCTCCTACGAGCAGTACGTC.

V gene TRBV20-1 combines with J gene TRBJ2-1; D gene uncertain. Germline CDR1 DFQATT, CDR2 SNEGSKA (reference sequence). The CDR3 contains 15 residues. Trimming shortened V by 1 base and J by 1 base, and 11 bases separated the two germline ends. The CDR3 spells CSARGVVLSYNEQFF. The CDR3 DNA reads TGCAGTGCTAGAGGGGTAGTTCTATCCTACAATGAGCAGTTCTTC.

The chain recombines TRBV5-1 with TRBJ2-4, with TRBD1 as a possible D gene (6 bases). Germline V gene sequence: CDR1 SGHRS, CDR2 YFSETQ. Trimming removed 0 bases at V and 7 bases at J, with 11 bases between. This CDR3 contains 14 residues. This CDR3 reads CASSLDRVGNIQYF. Here the CDR3 DNA reads TGCGCCAGCAGCTTGGACAGGGTTGGGAACATTCAGTACTTC.

The chain employs TRBV6-5 and TRBJ2-5, with 7 bases matching TRBD1. V was clipped by 2 bases and J by 2 bases; unmatched bases: 8. Germline CDR1 is MNHEY and CDR2 is SVGAGI. This CDR3 spans 16 amino acids. CDR3 coding DNA: TGTGCCAGCAGTTACCGCGTCACGGGACAGCAAGAGACCCAGTACTTC. This codes for CASSYRVTGQQETQYF.

In this sample, this clonotype turned up many times. This sequence joins TRBV7-9 and TRBJ1-6; D is uncertain. This CDR3 is 15 amino acids long. Deletions cut 3 bases from V and 3 bases from J, with 9 bases between. Germline V CDR1 and CDR2: SEHNR, FQNEAQ (reference sequence). The CDR3 is CASSLDGFYNSPLHF. Here the CDR3 DNA reads TGTGCCAGCAGCTTGGACGGTTTCTATAATTCACCCCTCCACTTT.

The chain employs TRBV5-1 and TRBJ2-2, with 7 nucleotides matching TRBD1. Germline values: CDR1 SGHRS, CDR2 YFSETQ. V lost 1 base to trimming and J lost 2 bases; unmatched junction nucleotides: 8. This CDR3 is 17 amino acids long. In DNA, the CDR3 is TGCGCCAGCAGCTTGAGGGGGCCATCACCCAACACCGGGGAGCTGTTTTTT. Protein sequence: CASSLRGPSPNTGELFF.

The table lists this clonotype with many counts. The V call is TRBV29-1, the J call TRBJ1-1; 7 nucleotides match TRBD1. In germline, CDR1 is SQVTM, CDR2 ANQGSEA. This CDR3 is built from 12 residues. The junction had 1 base not matched to a gene; V was cut back by 6 bases and J by 0 bases. Written as DNA, the CDR3 is TGCAGCGTAGGACAGGTGAACACTGAAGCTTTCTTT. Translated: CSVGQVNTEAFF.

The chain combines TRBV20-1 with TRBJ2-1; TRBD1 agrees at 9 bases. CDR1 DFQATT and CDR2 SNEGSKA come from the germline V gene (reference sequence). V shed 0 bases and J 7 bases; nucleotides not matched to a gene: 10. The CDR3 has 16 residues. CDR3 protein: CSARDHPGTGINEQFF. DNA for the CDR3: TGCAGTGCTAGAGACCACCCCGGGACAGGGATTAATGAGCAGTTCTTC.

This clonotype was counted only a few times. The rearrangement links TRBV20-1 to TRBJ2-3; TRBD1 matches 7 bases. The CDR3 is 16 residues long. V dropped 6 bases and J dropped 0; count of bases not matched to a gene: 12. In germline, CDR1 is DFQATT, CDR2 SNEGSKA (reference sequence). CDR3 sequence (DNA): TGCAGTGCACGGACAGGATATACCTCTAGCACAGATACGCAGTATTTT. Translated, it gives CSARTGYTSSTDTQYF.

The J gene is TRBJ1-6, the V gene TRBV5-1; TRBD1 matches 7 bases. With V trimmed by 4 bases and J by 5 bases, 6 bases remained unmatched. The CDR3 runs 15 residues. In germline, CDR1 is SGHRS, CDR2 YFSETQ. The CDR3 reads CASSTAGTDNSPLHF. The CDR3 DNA follows: TGCGCCAGCAGCACGGCCGGGACAGATAATTCACCCCTCCACTTT.

This clonotype was seen a few times. V gene TRBV20-1 combines with J gene TRBJ2-1, with D tentatively TRBD2 (7 bases). Trimming shortened V by 6 bases and J by 7 bases, and 16 bases separated the two germline ends. From germline, CDR1 is DFQATT and CDR2 SNEGSKA (reference sequence). There are 13 residues in the CDR3. This chain's CDR3 is CSAPRGGLNEQFF. The CDR3 DNA sequence: TGCAGTGCCCCGAGGGGGGGTCTTAATGAGCAGTTCTTC.

The sample holds one count of this clonotype. The junction does not match germline at one end; this may be a read error. This chain links TRBV20-1 with TRBJ2-1, with D possibly being TRBD2 (6 bases). Germline lookup yields CDR1 DFQATT and CDR2 SNEGSKA (reference sequence). CDR3 length: 16 amino acids. CDR3 sequence (DNA): TGCTGTGCAGGGACCCCTGGGGACTGGCCCCCCAATGAGCAGTTCTTC. This gives the protein CCAGTPGDWPPNEQFF.

This clonotype was observed a few times. The rearrangement joins TRBV29-1 to TRBJ2-2; D is uncertain. Trimming took off 3 bases at V and 4 bases at J, with 9 bases between the two ends. In germline, CDR1 is SQVTM, CDR2 ANQGSEA. The CDR3 runs 13 residues. Written as DNA, the CDR3 is TGCAGCGTTGAGGAGCTGAGCACCGGGGAGCTGTTTTTT. This sequence encodes CSVEELSTGELFF.

About this clonotype: Its ends do not fully match the called genes, so a read error is possible. This rearrangement joins TRBV29-1 to TRBJ2-2; TRBD2 might be the D (5 bases). The CDR3 is 13 residues long. Germline CDR1 and CDR2: SQVTM and ANQGSEA. The CDR3 DNA follows: TGCAGCGTTACTGACGGAAACACCGGGGTGCTGTTTTTT. Protein sequence: CSVTDGNTGVLFF.

V is TRBV7-9 and J is TRBJ1-1, with 8 bases lining up with TRBD1. The length of the CDR3 is 15 residues. V gave up 5 bases and J gave up 0 bases; unmatched junction bases: 5. Germline V CDR1 and CDR2: SEHNR, FQNEAQ (reference sequence). DNA of the CDR3: TGTGCCAGCAGCCCTCGGGACAGGTTGAACACTGAAGCTTTCTTT. It codes for CASSPRDRLNTEAFF.

This clonotype was seen ten or more times. The V gene is TRBV5-1, the J gene TRBJ1-1, with TRBD1 matching over 9 bases. Unmatched junction bases numbered 1, after V lost 0 bases and J lost 1 base. This CDR3 contains 15 residues. Germline lookup yields CDR1 SGHRS and CDR2 YFSETQ. The CDR3 here is CASSLGDRANTEAFF. DNA for the CDR3: TGCGCCAGCAGCTTGGGGGACAGGGCGAACACTGAAGCTTTCTTT.

The rearrangement uses TRBV7-2 and TRBJ1-5; D not resolved. Germline V gene sequence: CDR1 SGHTA, CDR2 FQGNSA. The V and J ends lost 1 base and 0 bases respectively, with 7 bases between them. CDR3 length: 15 amino acids. The CDR3 DNA is TGTGCCAGCAGCTTAGGGCTGAATAGCAATCAGCCCCAGCATTTT. Its translation is CASSLGLNSNQPQHF.

The CDR3 sequence: CASSFGLTASYEQYF. CDR3 sequence (DNA): TGTGCCAGCAGCTTTGGCCTGACAGCCTCCTACGAGCAGTACTTC. The rearrangement links TRBV12-1 to TRBJ2-7; TRBD1 was called by the table and not checked on the DNA. TRBV12-1 is noted as a pseudogene. This CDR3 comprises 15 residues.

This clonotype was detected only a few times. The rearrangement uses TRBV28 and TRBJ2-7; D possibly corresponds to TRBD1 (6 bases). Germline V lookup: CDR1 MDHEN, CDR2 SYDVKM. Trimming shortened V by 5 bases and J by 3 bases, and 11 bases separated the two germline ends. This CDR3 has 13 amino acids. CDR3 protein: CASSRGGYYEQYF. CDR3 nucleotide sequence: TGTGCCAGCAGTAGAGGGGGTTACTACGAGCAGTACTTC. Full variable domain (missing parts from reference TRBV28 and TRBJ2-7): DVKVTQSSRYLVKRTGEKVFLECVQDMDHENMFWYRQDPGLGLRLIYFSYDVKMKEKGDIPEGYSVSREKKERFSLILESASTNQTSMYLCASSRGGYYEQYFGPGTRLTVT.

The chain links TRBV6-1 to TRBJ2-2; TRBD1 aligns across 8 bases. The J segment lost 7 bases and the V segment lost 2 bases, leaving 9 bases of the junction unmatched. The CDR3 totals 16 residues. Germline V gene lookup returns CDR1 MNHNS and CDR2 SASEGT. The CDR3 loop is CASSERGQGAHGELFF. The CDR3 DNA reads as TGTGCCAGCAGTGAAAGGGGCCAGGGGGCTCACGGGGAGCTGTTTTTT.

Ten or more counts support this clonotype. This chain connects TRBV6-2 or TRBV6-3 to TRBJ2-7, with 8 bases that match TRBD1. The CDR3 has 14 residues. After removal of 2 bases from V and 4 bases from J, the junction contained 4 bases not matched to a gene. CDR1 and CDR2 (germline): MNHEY, SVGEGT. This chain's CDR3 is CASSYPTGDYEQYF. CDR3 nucleotide sequence: TGTGCCAGCAGTTACCCGACAGGGGATTACGAGCAGTACTTC.

The chain is built from TRBV4-3 and TRBJ2-7; D is ambiguous. CDR3 length: 15 amino acids. Germline lookup yields CDR1 LGHNA and CDR2 YSLEER. The V end was cut by 0 bases, the J end by 0 bases, with 9 bases between. In DNA form, the CDR3 reads TGCGCCAGCAGCCAAGATCGTCAGAGCTCCTACGAGCAGTACTTC. Its protein is CASSQDRQSSYEQYF.

This clonotype was seen a handful of times. The CDR3 region has the DNA TGTGCCAGCACCCCACGGGACCTCCTTACGCAGTATTTT. Protein product: CASTPRDLLTQYF. The chain joins TRBV3-1 to TRBJ2-3; D could derive from TRBD1 or TRBD2 (5 bases each). CDR1 is LGHDT, CDR2 YNNKEL, per germline (reference sequence). CDR3 length equals 13 residues. V lost 7 bases, J lost 8 bases, and 16 bases lay in between.

This clonotype has ten or more counts. The chain combines TRBV12-3 or TRBV12-4 with TRBJ2-1, with TRBD1 as a possible D gene (6 bases). This CDR3 has 15 residues. Trimming took 6 bases from V and 10 from J, leaving 22 bases between them. Here the CDR3 DNA reads TGTGCCAGCAGCGGACAGACCCCCACTATAGCGGAGCAGTTCTTC. Its translation is CASSGQTPTIAEQFF.

The chain couples TRBV4-3 to TRBJ1-1; D is possibly TRBD1 (6 bases). Per the germline V gene, CDR1 is LGHNA and CDR2 is YSLEER. CDR3 length equals 15 residues. The germline V and J ends were trimmed by 3 bases and 0 bases, with 11 bases remaining between them. The CDR3 protein is CASSQGTWLNTEAFF. The CDR3 coding sequence is TGCGCCAGCAGCCAGGGGACATGGCTGAACACTGAAGCTTTCTTT.

The chain couples TRBV10-3 to TRBJ2-5; TRBD1 is a possible D gene (6 bases). The ends were cut back, 3 bases at V and 3 bases at J, with 14 bases in the middle. The CDR3 runs to 15 residues. Per the germline V gene, CDR1 is ENHRY and CDR2 is SYGVKD. The chain's CDR3 is CAISDVTGWKETQYF. DNA of the CDR3: TGTGCCATCAGTGATGTAACAGGGTGGAAAGAGACCCAGTACTTC.

This clonotype was counted at least ten times. The rearrangement links TRBV6-2 or TRBV6-3 to TRBJ1-1, with D possibly matching TRBD1 (5 bases). The CDR3 is 14 residues long. Trimming left V 4 bases short and J 4 bases short, with 13 bases between. CDR1 and CDR2 from the germline V gene are MNHEY and SVGEGT. This CDR3 reads CASSLVGEGTEAFF. The CDR3 region has the DNA TGTGCCAGCAGTTTGGTAGGGGAGGGCACTGAAGCTTTCTTT.